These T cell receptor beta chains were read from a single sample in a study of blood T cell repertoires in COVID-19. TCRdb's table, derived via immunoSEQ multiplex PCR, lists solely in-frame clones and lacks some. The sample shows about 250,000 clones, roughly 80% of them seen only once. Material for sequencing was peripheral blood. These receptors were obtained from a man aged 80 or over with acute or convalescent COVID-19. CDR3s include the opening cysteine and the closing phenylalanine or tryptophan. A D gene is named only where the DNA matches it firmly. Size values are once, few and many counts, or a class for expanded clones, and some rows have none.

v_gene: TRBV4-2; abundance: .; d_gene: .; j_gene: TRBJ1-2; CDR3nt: TGTGCCAGCAGCCAAGATCTAACAGGGATGTCCTATGGCTACACCTTC; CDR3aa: CASSQDLTGMSYGYTF
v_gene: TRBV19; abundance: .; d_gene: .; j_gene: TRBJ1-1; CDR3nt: TGTGCCAGTAGTACCCCGAAAGCGCTTGAAGCTTTCTTT; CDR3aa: CASSTPKALEAFF
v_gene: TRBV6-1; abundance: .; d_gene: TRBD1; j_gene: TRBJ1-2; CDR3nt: TGTGCCAGCAGCCGGGACAGAACTAACTATGGCTACACCTTC; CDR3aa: CASSRDRTNYGYTF
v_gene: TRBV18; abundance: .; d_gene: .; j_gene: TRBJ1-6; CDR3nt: TGTGCCAGCTCACCCGCGGGACGGTATAATTCACCCCTCCACTTT; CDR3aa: CASSPAGRYNSPLHF
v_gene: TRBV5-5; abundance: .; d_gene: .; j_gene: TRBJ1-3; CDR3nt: TGTGCCAGCAGCTTGTGGCAGGGGACTGGAAACACCATATATTTT; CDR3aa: CASSLWQGTGNTIYF
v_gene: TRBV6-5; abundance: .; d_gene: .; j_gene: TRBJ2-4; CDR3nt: TGTGCCAGCAGTAAACAAGCCAAAAACATTCAGTACTTC; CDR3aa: CASSKQAKNIQYF
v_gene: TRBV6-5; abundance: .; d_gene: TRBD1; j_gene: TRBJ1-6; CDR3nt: TGTGCCAGCAGATCGGACAGGGGCGAAAATTCACCCCTCCACTTT; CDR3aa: CASRSDRGENSPLHF
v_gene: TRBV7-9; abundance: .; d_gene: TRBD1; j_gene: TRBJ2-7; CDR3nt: TGTGCCAGCAGCTCACAGGGGGCAAATGGGGAGCAGTACTTC; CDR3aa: CASSSQGANGEQYF
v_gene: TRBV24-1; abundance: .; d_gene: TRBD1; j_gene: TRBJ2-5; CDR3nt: TGTGCCACCAGTGACCCAAACCCGCGGGACAGGGGCGTAGGGGAGACCCAGTACTTC; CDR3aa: CATSDPNPRDRGVGETQYF
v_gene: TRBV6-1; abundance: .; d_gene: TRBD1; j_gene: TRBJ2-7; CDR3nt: TGTGCCAGCAGTGCCGGGACAGGGGGCCTCTCCTACGAGCAGTACTTC; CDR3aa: CASSAGTGGLSYEQYF
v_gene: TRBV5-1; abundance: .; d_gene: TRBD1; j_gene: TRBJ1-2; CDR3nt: TGCGCCAGCAGCTCGGCCGACAGGGGGCGCATTGATGGCTACACCTTC; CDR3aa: CASSSADRGRIDGYTF
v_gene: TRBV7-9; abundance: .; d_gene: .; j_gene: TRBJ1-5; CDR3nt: TGTGCCAGCAGCACAGATTATAGCAATCAGCCCCAGCATTTT; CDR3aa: CASSTDYSNQPQHF
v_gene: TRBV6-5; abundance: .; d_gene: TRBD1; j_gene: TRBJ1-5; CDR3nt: TGTGCCATTTCGACAGGGGAAGTGAGCAATCAGCCCCAGCATTTT; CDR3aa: CAISTGEVSNQPQHF
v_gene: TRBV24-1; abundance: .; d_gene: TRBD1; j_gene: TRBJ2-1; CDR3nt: TGTGCCACCAGTGATAGTACGGGACAGAGCTACAATGAGCAGTTCTTC; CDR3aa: CATSDSTGQSYNEQFF
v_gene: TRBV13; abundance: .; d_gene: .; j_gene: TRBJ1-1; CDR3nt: TGTGCCAGCAGCTTACCCGGAGGGGAGAACACTGAAGCTTTCTTT; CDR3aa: CASSLPGGENTEAFF
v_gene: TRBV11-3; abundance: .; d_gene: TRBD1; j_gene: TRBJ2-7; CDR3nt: TGTGCCAGCAGCCTCACCGGGACAGTGCGCGAGCAGTACTTC; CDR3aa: CASSLTGTVREQYF
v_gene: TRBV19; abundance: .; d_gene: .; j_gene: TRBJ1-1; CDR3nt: TGTGCCAGTAGTCCTATCAGGGCCACTGAAGCTTTCTTT; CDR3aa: CASSPIRATEAFF
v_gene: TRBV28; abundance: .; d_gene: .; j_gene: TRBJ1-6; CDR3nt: TGTGCCAGCAGTTTCGGGGTAACGGTAACACCCCTCCACTTT; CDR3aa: CASSFGVTVTPLHF
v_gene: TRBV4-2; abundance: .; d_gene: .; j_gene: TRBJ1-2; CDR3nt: TGTGCCAGCAGCCAAGGACCTCGGGATGGCTACACCTTC; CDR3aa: CASSQGPRDGYTF
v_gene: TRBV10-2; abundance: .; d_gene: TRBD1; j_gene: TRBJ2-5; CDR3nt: TGCGCCAGCGCCTCCCTAAGGGGACAGGGCCAAGAGACCCAGTACTTC; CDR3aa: CASASLRGQGQETQYF
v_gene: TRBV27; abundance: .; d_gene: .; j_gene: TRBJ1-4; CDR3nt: TGTGCCAGCAGTTTACGTATCGGGGGGCAGTATGAAAAACTGTTTTTT; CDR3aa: CASSLRIGGQYEKLFF
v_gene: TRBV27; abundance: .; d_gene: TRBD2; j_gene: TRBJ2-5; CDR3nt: TGTGCCAGCAGTTTAAGTCGGCGGGGGGACGAGTTGGTGGAGACCCAGTACTTC; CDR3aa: CASSLSRRGDELVETQYF
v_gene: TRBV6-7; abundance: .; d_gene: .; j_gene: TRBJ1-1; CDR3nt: TGTGCCAGCAGCGACGAAGGCGGGGGGCGTGATGAAGCTTTCTTT; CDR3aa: CASSDEGGGRDEAFF
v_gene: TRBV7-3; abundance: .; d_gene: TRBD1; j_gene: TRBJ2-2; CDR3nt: TGTGCCAGCAGCCCCAAGGGACAGTTGAACACCGGGGAGCTGTTTTTT; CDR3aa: CASSPKGQLNTGELFF
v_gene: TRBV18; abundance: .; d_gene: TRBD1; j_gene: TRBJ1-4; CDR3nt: TGTGCCAGCTCACCACCGGACAGGGGCCGCGGCGCAACTAATGAAAAACTGTTTTTT; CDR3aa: CASSPPDRGRGATNEKLFF
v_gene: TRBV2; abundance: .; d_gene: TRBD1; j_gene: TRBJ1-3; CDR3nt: TGTGCCAGCAGCGGGGGGGACAGGGGAACTGGAAACACCATATATTTT; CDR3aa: CASSGGDRGTGNTIYF
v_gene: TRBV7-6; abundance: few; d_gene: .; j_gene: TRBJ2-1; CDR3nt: TGTGCCAGCAGCTTGCCCCTGAGAGTCCGCTACAATGAGCAGTTCTTC; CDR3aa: CASSLPLRVRYNEQFF
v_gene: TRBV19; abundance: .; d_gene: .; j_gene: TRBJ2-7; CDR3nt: TGTGCCAGTAGCCTCCGGGACAAGGGGCCCTACGAGCAGTACTTC; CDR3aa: CASSLRDKGPYEQYF
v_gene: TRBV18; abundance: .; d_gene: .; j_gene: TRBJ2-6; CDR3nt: TGTGCCAGCTCACCAAATTTCCAGTCCTCTGGGGCCAACGTCCTGACTTTC; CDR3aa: CASSPNFQSSGANVLTF
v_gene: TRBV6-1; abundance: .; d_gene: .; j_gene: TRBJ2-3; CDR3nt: TGTGCCAGCGGCCACGATTATACGCAGTATTTT; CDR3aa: CASGHDYTQYF